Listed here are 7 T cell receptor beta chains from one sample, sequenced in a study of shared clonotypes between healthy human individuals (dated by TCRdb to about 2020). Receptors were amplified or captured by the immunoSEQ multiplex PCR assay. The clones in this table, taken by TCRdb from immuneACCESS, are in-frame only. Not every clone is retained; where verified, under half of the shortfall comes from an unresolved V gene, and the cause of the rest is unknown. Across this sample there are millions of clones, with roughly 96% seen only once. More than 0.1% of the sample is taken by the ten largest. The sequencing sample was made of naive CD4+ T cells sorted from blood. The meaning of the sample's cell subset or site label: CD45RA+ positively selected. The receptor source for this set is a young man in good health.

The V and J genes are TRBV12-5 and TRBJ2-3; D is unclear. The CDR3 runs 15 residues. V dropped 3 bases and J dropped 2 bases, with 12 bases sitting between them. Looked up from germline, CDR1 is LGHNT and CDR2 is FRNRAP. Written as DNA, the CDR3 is TGTGCTAGTGGTTTCGGGCAGGCCGCCACAGATACGCAGTATTTT. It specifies CASGFGQAATDTQYF. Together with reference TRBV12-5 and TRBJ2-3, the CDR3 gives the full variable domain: DARVTQTPRHKVTEMGQEVTMRCQPILGHNTVFWYRQTMMQGLELLAYFRNRAPLDDSGMPKDRFSAEMPDATLATLKIQPSEPRDSAVYFCASGFGQAATDTQYFGPGTRLTVL.

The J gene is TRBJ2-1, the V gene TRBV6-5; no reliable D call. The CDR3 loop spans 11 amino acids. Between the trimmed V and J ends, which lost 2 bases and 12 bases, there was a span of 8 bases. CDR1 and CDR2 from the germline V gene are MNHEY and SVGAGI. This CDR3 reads CASSYRERQFF. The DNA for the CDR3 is TGTGCCAGCAGTTACAGGGAAAGGCAGTTCTTC.

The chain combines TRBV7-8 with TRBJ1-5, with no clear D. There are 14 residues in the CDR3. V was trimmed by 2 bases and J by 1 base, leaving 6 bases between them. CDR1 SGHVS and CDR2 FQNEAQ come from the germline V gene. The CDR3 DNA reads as TGTGCCAGCAGCTTATTCAGCAGCAATCAGCCCCAGCATTTT. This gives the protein CASSLFSSNQPQHF.

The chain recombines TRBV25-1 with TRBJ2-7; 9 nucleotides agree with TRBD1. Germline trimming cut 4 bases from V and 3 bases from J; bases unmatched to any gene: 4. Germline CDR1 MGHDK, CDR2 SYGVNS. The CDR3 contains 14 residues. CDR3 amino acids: CASSADRGRYEQYF. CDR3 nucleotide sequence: TGTGCCAGCAGTGCGGACAGGGGCCGCTACGAGCAGTACTTC.

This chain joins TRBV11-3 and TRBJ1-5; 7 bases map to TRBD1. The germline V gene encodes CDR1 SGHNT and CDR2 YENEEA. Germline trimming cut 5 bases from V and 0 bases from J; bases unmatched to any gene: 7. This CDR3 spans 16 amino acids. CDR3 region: CASSPTGTDSNQPQHF. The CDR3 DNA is TGTGCCAGCAGCCCCACCGGGACAGATAGCAATCAGCCCCAGCATTTT.

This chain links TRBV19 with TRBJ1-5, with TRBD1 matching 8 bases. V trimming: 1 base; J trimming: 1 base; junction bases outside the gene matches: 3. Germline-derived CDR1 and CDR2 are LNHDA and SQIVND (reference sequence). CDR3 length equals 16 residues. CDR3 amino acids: CASSIGTGRSNQPQHF. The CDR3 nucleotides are TGTGCCAGTAGTATAGGGACAGGGAGAAGCAATCAGCCCCAGCATTTT.

CDR3 DNA: TGTGCCAGCAGCTCCAGACAGGGGAGCTACGAGCAGTACTTC. Translation: CASSSRQGSYEQYF. The genes are TRBV5-6 and TRBJ2-7; the match to TRBD1 covers 8 bases. The germline V gene encodes CDR1 SGHDT and CDR2 YYEEEE. V lost 3 bases and J lost 3; bases outside the gene matches: 5. The CDR3 is 14 residues long.